Listed below are T cell receptor beta chains from one sample, sequenced in a study of blood T cell repertoires in COVID-19. Data came from immunoSEQ multiplex PCR; TCRdb stores just in-frame clones and leaves some out. Of 37,000 or so clones in the sample, around 78% were seen once. What was sequenced was peripheral blood. The source of these receptors is a man aged 55-75 years with acute or convalescent COVID-19. The CDR3 runs from the conserved cysteine through the conserved F or W. Each record gives: clone size, V gene, J gene, D gene, CDR3 length, CDR3 DNA, CDR3 protein. A D gene is named only where the DNA matches it firmly. The listing skips clone size in some rows; elsewhere it reads once, few, many or a size class.

.	TRBV4-1	TRBJ2-3	TRBD2	19	TGCGCCAGCAGCCAAGATGAGTCGTTCCTAGCGGGGGACACAGATACGCAGTATTTT	CASSQDESFLAGDTDTQYF
.	TRBV11-2	TRBJ1-1	.	13	TGTGCCAGCAGCTTATGGAGGCACACTGAAGCTTTCTTT	CASSLWRHTEAFF
.	TRBV11-3	TRBJ2-3	.	14	TGTGCCAGCAGCTTAGGACTCACCCCAGATACGCAGTATTTT	CASSLGLTPDTQYF
.	TRBV7-9	TRBJ2-1	.	15	TGTGCCAGCAGCCCCCCCCTTTGGCGGGGAAATGAGCAGTTCTTC	CASSPPLWRGNEQFF
.	TRBV29-1	TRBJ2-4	.	17	TGCAGCGTTGAAGTACAGGGATGGTCAAAGTCCAAAAACATTCAGTACTTC	CSVEVQGWSKSKNIQYF
.	TRBV28	TRBJ1-5	.	13	TGTGCCAGCAGTAGCAATGAGTGGCAGCCCCAGCATTTT	CASSSNEWQPQHF
.	TRBV10-3	TRBJ1-2	.	14	TGTGCCATCAGTGGAGGGCAATTTACTGGTGGCTACACCTTC	CAISGGQFTGGYTF
.	TRBV5-1	TRBJ2-2	TRBD1	17	TGCGCCAGCAGCCCCAAAATCAGACAGGGACGGACCGGGGAGCTGTTTTTT	CASSPKIRQGRTGELFF
.	TRBV5-1	TRBJ2-7	TRBD2	16	TGCGCCAGCAGCTTGGCGTCGGGACTAGCGGGAGTTGAGCAGTACTTC	CASSLASGLAGVEQYF
once	TRBV5-1	TRBJ2-2	.	17	TGCGCCAGCAGCTTGGCCCAGGGTGTACGATCCACCGGGGAGCTGTTTTTT	CASSLAQGVRSTGELFF
.	TRBV27	TRBJ2-7	.	16	TGTGCCAGCAGTTTGATAGCGACTGTTAGCTCCTACGAGCAGTACTTC	CASSLIATVSSYEQYF
.	TRBV5-1	TRBJ2-3	.	17	TGCGCCAGCAGCTTGGTCTTAGCGGCCTCTAGCACAGATACGCAGTATTTT	CASSLVLAASSTDTQYF
few	TRBV19	TRBJ1-3	TRBD1	15	TGTGCCTCGAAACCGGGACAGGGTACGGGAAACACCATATATTTT	CASKPGQGTGNTIYF
once	TRBV7-9	TRBJ2-7	.	13	TGTGCCAGCAGCTTACGGGTTGCCCACGAGCAGTACTTC	CASSLRVAHEQYF
.	TRBV5-6	TRBJ1-2	.	17	TGTGCCAGCAGCTTGGAGTTCGGGCTGGCAGGGATAGGGGGCTACACCTTC	CASSLEFGLAGIGGYTF
.	TRBV3-1/TRBV3-2	TRBJ2-7	.	15	TGTGCCAGCAGCGCCCCGGGGGTGAGGTCCTACGAGCAGTACTTC	CASSAPGVRSYEQYF
once	TRBV6-1	TRBJ2-2	TRBD2	16	TGTGCCAGCAGTGTACTAGCGGGACGAAACACCGGGGAGCTGTTTTTT	CASSVLAGRNTGELFF
.	TRBV2	TRBJ2-3	.	13	TGTGCCAGCAGTGGACAGAAGGGAGGTACGCAGTATTTT	CASSGQKGGTQYF